This T cell receptor (beta chain) was profiled in a study of radiotherapy plus CTLA-4 blockade in lung cancer. The V gene's germline CDR1 is SNHLY and CDR2 FYNNEI. The CDR3 length is 12 residues. Trimming took 7 bases from V and 0 from J, leaving 6 bases between them. Notes on this clone: Other DNA sequences in this specimen translate into the identical CDR3.

The table came from immunoSEQ multiplex PCR; TCRdb's copy has only in-frame clones and leaves some out. The data hold about 93,000 clones, with almost 90% observed a single time. The rearrangement joins TRBV2 to TRBJ1-1; no definite D call. This TCR derives from a human donor with non-small cell lung cancer that progressed on radiotherapy plus ipilimumab. The starting material was peripheral blood, obtained from a patient treated with radiotherapy plus ipilimumab. The CDR3 is CASIQLNTEAFF. In DNA, the CDR3 is TGTGCCAGCATTCAGCTGAACACTGAAGCTTTCTTT. Drawing the rest from reference TRBV2 and TRBJ1-1, the complete variable domain is EPEVTQTPSHQVTQMGQEVILRCVPISNHLYFYWYRQILGQKVEFLVSFYNNEISEKSEIFDDQFSVERPDGSNFTLKIRSTKLEDSAMYFCASIQLNTEAFFGQGTRLTVV.